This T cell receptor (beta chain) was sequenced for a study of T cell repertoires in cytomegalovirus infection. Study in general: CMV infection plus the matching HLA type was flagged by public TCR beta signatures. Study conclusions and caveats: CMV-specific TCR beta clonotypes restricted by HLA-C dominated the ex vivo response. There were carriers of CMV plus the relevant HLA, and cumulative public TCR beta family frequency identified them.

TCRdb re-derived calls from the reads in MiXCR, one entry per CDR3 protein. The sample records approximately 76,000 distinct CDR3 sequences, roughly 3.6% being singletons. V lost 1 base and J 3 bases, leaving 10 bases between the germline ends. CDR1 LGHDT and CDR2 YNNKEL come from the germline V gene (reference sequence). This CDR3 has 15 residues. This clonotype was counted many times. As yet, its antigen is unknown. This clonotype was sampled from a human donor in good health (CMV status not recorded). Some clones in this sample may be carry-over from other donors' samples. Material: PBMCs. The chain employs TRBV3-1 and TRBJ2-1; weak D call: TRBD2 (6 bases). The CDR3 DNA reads TGTGCCAGCAGCCAAGGACTAGTCGTCTACAATGAGCAGTTCTTC. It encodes CASSQGLVVYNEQFF.